A selection of T cell receptor beta chains follows, all from one sample in a study of CD8 T cells in ankylosing spondylitis. From the 5' RACE reads, TCRdb called clonotypes with MiXCR, one entry per CDR3 protein. Among under 850,000 distinct CDR3 sequences listed, roughly 19% were seen once. The sample taken for sequencing was blood, either unsorted or a sorted T cell fraction (not recorded which). These receptors all stem from a male donor with ankylosing spondylitis. The CDR3 runs from the conserved cysteine through the conserved F or W. D genes are given only for firm matches. A row's size may be missing; if present it is once, few, many or a size class.

TRBV7-8,NA,TRBJ1-3,NA,TGTGCCAGCAGTTCCGCGGGCGGAAACACCATATATTTT,CASSSAGGNTIYF
TRBV27,few,TRBJ2-5,NA,TGTGCCAGCAGCCCAGGAAGTGCGACCCAGTACTTC,CASSPGSATQYF
TRBV4-1,few,TRBJ2-3,TRBD2,TGCGCCAGCAGCCAAGCACGACTAGCGGGGGGAAAGGGAGATACGCAGTATTTT,CASSQARLAGGKGDTQYF
TRBV2,NA,TRBJ1-1,TRBD1,TGTGCCAGCGGACCATACGACAGGGCGAACACTGAAGCTTTCTTT,CASGPYDRANTEAFF
TRBV5-6,NA,TRBJ2-3,TRBD1,TGTGCCAGCAGATCGACAGGGTCCCCAGATACGCAGTATTTT,CASRSTGSPDTQYF
TRBV20-1,NA,TRBJ1-1,TRBD1,TGCAGTGCAAGGGGACAGGGCCCTACTGAAGCTTTCTTT,CSARGQGPTEAFF
TRBV14,NA,TRBJ2-5,NA,TGTGCCAGCAGCTCATCCGCGGGGATACGGCTCCAAGAGACCCAGTACTTC,CASSSSAGIRLQETQYF
TRBV7-2,NA,TRBJ2-7,TRBD1,TGTGCCAGCAGCTTCGGACAGGCGAACTACGAGCAGTACTTC,CASSFGQANYEQYF
TRBV4-1,NA,TRBJ2-7,TRBD1,TGCGCCAGCAGCCATGGCGGGGGACAGGGCTACGAGCAGTACTTC,CASSHGGGQGYEQYF
TRBV7-9,NA,TRBJ1-2,NA,TGTGCCAGCAGCCGCCTTCTGACAGCCTATGGCTACACCTTC,CASSRLLTAYGYTF
TRBV7-8,many,TRBJ1-2,NA,TGTGCCAGCAGCTTGCAAACAACAAACTATGGCTACACCTTC,CASSLQTTNYGYTF
TRBV2,NA,TRBJ1-2,NA,TGTGCCAGCCTACCGGCCCTCACCGATACCCATGGCTACACCTTC,CASLPALTDTHGYTF
TRBV12-3/TRBV12-4,NA,TRBJ1-4,NA,TGTGCCAGCAGTTTACCAGAACAGGGTATTTTTGAAAAACTGTTTTTT,CASSLPEQGIFEKLFF
TRBV7-3,NA,TRBJ2-1,NA,TGTGCCAGCAGCTTACGGCGGGATTACAATGAGCAGTTCTTC,CASSLRRDYNEQFF
TRBV12-3/TRBV12-4,NA,TRBJ2-5,TRBD2,TGTGCCAGCACCCTCTGGGCGGGAGGGCAAGAGACCCAGTACTTC,CASTLWAGGQETQYF
TRBV7-3,NA,TRBJ2-1,NA,TGTGCCAGCAGCTTAGGGGGCTGGGGCAATGAGCAGTTCTTC,CASSLGGWGNEQFF
TRBV7-9,few,TRBJ2-5,TRBD1,TGTGCCAGCAGCTTTAGGGGGCCCCAAGAGACCCAGTACTTC,CASSFRGPQETQYF
TRBV3-1,NA,TRBJ1-1,NA,TGTGCCAGCAGCCAATCCCGGATAGCTTTCTTT,CASSQSRIAFF
TRBV13,NA,TRBJ2-7,NA,TGTGCCAGCAGCTTATACAGCGAAGGGCAGTACTTC,CASSLYSEGQYF
TRBV4-3,few,TRBJ1-4,NA,TGCGCCAGCAGCCACTCAGGGACTAATGAAAAACTGTTTTTT,CASSHSGTNEKLFF
TRBV6-5,NA,TRBJ1-1,NA,TGTGCCAGCAGTTACTCGGGCCCGATGGGCAGCCCGGGGAACACTGAAGCTTTCTTT,CASSYSGPMGSPGNTEAFF
TRBV29-1,few,TRBJ2-6,NA,TGCAGCGTACCAGGGTTGCATGGGGCCAACGTCCTGACTTTC,CSVPGLHGANVLTF
TRBV21-1,NA,TRBJ1-5,NA,TGTGCCAGCAGCAAAATGATGCGTATGAGGCCGCCCCAGCATTTT,CASSKMMRMRPPQHF
TRBV7-9,NA,TRBJ2-1,NA,TGTGCCAGCAGCCAAGGAAGACCTCCCTCCTACAATGAGCAGTTCTTC,CASSQGRPPSYNEQFF
TRBV6-2/TRBV6-3,few,TRBJ1-1,NA,TGTGCCAGCAGTAGACGAGCGCAAAGCACTGAAGCTTTCTTT,CASSRRAQSTEAFF
TRBV18,NA,TRBJ1-4,NA,TGTGCCAGCTCCAAAAACAAGGGGGAGAGCGAAAAACTGTTTTTT,CASSKNKGESEKLFF
TRBV6-1,few,TRBJ1-4,NA,TGTGCCAGCAGCCCCGAAGGGGTTCGTGAAAAACTGTTTTTT,CASSPEGVREKLFF
TRBV20-1,NA,TRBJ1-5,TRBD1,TGCAGTGCTAGGCCGACAGGGAGGGGCAATCAGCCCCAGCATTTT,CSARPTGRGNQPQHF
TRBV12-3/TRBV12-4,NA,TRBJ2-7,NA,TGTGCCAGCAGTTCCGACCGTGCCCCCTACGAGCAGTACTTC,CASSSDRAPYEQYF